This TCR beta chain derives from a study of vaccination effects on CD4 cells after COVID-19. Measured with immunoSEQ multiplex PCR; TCRdb has only the in-frame clones, and not every one. The sample lists some 24,000 clones; approximately 80% were seen once. Regarding this clone: Its specificity is unknown.

The CDR3 totals 17 residues. In germline, CDR1 is PRHDT, CDR2 FYEKMQ (reference sequence). The V segment lost 5 bases and the J segment 2 bases; nucleotides outside the gene matches: 6. Pools of viral peptides were used by the ViraFEST assay to expand antigen-specific CD4+ T cells ahead of sequencing. The culture ran for nine to ten days, and then CD4+ T cells were isolated. Nucleocapsid antibodies were negative in the vaccine recipients, who had never had SARS-CoV-2 infection. Supplemented with 8.5 to 10 IU/ml IL-2 and 9.5 to 10 ug/ml peptides, a few million PBMC per well were kept in culture. Points from the study as a whole: Among infection- and vaccine-induced clones, marked clonal contraction occurred late after vaccination.

The chain links TRBV13 to TRBJ2-3; TRBD2 agrees at 14 bases. The starting material was CD4+ T cells from PBMCs cultured with HCoV-NL63 spike peptides, obtained before COVID-19 vaccination. The TCR sequence derives from a human donor who received a COVID-19 vaccine. The chain's CDR3 is CASSRTSGGRYTDTQYF. In DNA form, the CDR3 reads TGTGCCAGCAGCCGGACTAGCGGGGGGAGGTACACAGATACGCAGTATTTT.